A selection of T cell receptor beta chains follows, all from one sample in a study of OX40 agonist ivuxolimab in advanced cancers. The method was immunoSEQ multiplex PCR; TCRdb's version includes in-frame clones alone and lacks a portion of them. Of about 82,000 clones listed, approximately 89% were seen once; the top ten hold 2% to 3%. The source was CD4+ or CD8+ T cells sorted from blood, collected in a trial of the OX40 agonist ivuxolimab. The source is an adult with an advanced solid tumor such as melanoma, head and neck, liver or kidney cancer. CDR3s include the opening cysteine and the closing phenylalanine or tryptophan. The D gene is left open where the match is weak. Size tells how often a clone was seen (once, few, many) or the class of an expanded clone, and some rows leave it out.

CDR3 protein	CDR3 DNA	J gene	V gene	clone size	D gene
CASSLGRDSRLNTEAFF	TGTGCCAGCAGTTTGGGCCGGGACAGCAGGTTGAACACTGAAGCTTTCTTT	TRBJ1-1	TRBV27	NA	TRBD1
CASSLFRGNQPQHF	TGTGCCAGCAGTTTATTCCGGGGCAATCAGCCCCAGCATTTT	TRBJ1-5	TRBV28	few	NA
CASGTEASYQPQHF	TGTGCCAGCGGGACTGAAGCAAGCTATCAGCCCCAGCATTTT	TRBJ1-5	TRBV6-5	NA	NA
CASSLERVDQGTQYF	TGCGCCAGCAGCTTGGAGCGGGTCGACCAGGGGACCCAGTACTTC	TRBJ2-5	TRBV5-1	NA	NA
CASSQVVVMNTEAFF	TGCGCCAGCAGCCAAGTCGTAGTCATGAACACTGAAGCTTTCTTT	TRBJ1-1	TRBV4-1	NA	NA
CAWSLDSPYEQYF	TGTGCCTGGTCCCTCGACTCCCCCTACGAGCAGTACTTC	TRBJ2-7	TRBV30	NA	NA
CASSLGLAGVNEQFF	TGTGCCAGCAGCCTAGGACTAGCGGGGGTCAATGAGCAGTTCTTC	TRBJ2-1	TRBV11-2	NA	TRBD2
CASSILAGSYNEQFF	TGTGCCAGCAGTATACTCGCGGGGAGCTACAATGAGCAGTTCTTC	TRBJ2-1	TRBV2	NA	NA
CASSWGSVLGYNEQFF	TGTGCCAGTAGCTGGGGGTCTGTACTAGGCTACAATGAGCAGTTCTTC	TRBJ2-1	TRBV19	NA	NA
CSAEAGQSYEQYF	TGCAGCGCAGAAGCGGGACAGTCCTACGAGCAGTACTTC	TRBJ2-7	TRBV29-1	NA	NA
CASSGRGTDYTGELFF	TGTGCCAGCAGTGGCCGCGGGACAGATTACACCGGGGAGCTGTTTTTT	TRBJ2-2	TRBV6-1	NA	NA
CASIGDLGGYTF	TGTGCCAGCATCGGAGATTTGGGAGGCTACACCTTC	TRBJ1-2	TRBV25-1	NA	NA
CASSPAGGPMNTQYF	TGTGCCAGCAGTCCAGCGGGGGGGCCGATGAATACGCAGTATTTT	TRBJ2-3	TRBV7-2	NA	TRBD2
CAISGTGSTEAFF	TGTGCCATCAGTGGTACAGGGAGCACTGAAGCTTTCTTT	TRBJ1-1	TRBV10-3	NA	NA
CASSSGNGLAGGRNTQYF	TGCGCCAGCAGCTCAGGAAATGGACTAGCGGGGGGGAGAAATACGCAGTATTTT	TRBJ2-3	TRBV5-1	NA	TRBD2
CASSWRGQSKGETQYF	TGCGCCAGCAGCTGGCGGGGACAGTCGAAGGGGGAGACCCAGTACTTC	TRBJ2-5	TRBV5-1	NA	NA
CASSVAVGSSYEQYF	TGTGCCAGCAGCGTAGCGGTCGGGAGCTCCTACGAGCAGTACTTC	TRBJ2-7	TRBV9	NA	NA
CASSARPEPYEQYF	TGTGCCAGCAGTGCCCGACCCGAACCCTACGAGCAGTACTTC	TRBJ2-7	TRBV2	NA	NA
CSVEGRVTDTQYF	TGCAGCGTTGAAGGTCGGGTCACAGATACGCAGTATTTT	TRBJ2-3	TRBV29-1	NA	NA
CASSSGQGPFGYGYTF	TGTGCCAGCAGTTCGGGACAGGGGCCGTTTGGCTATGGCTACACCTTC	TRBJ1-2	TRBV6-5	NA	TRBD1
CASSLEGGAETQYF	TGCGCCAGCAGCTTGGAAGGGGGGGCAGAGACCCAGTACTTC	TRBJ2-5	TRBV5-1	NA	NA
CASWTGGLVGTEAFF	TGTGCCAGCTGGACAGGGGGTCTCGTGGGGACTGAAGCTTTCTTT	TRBJ1-1	TRBV6-5	NA	TRBD1
CASGPPGFYGYTF	TGTGCTAGTGGTCCCCCTGGTTTCTATGGCTACACCTTC	TRBJ1-2	TRBV12-5	NA	NA
CASSPDPAGGYGYTF	TGCGCCAGCAGCCCGGATCCCGCTGGGGGGTATGGCTACACCTTC	TRBJ1-2	TRBV5-1	NA	NA
CASSLLTLGYGYTF	TGTGCCAGCAGCTTGTTGACTCTCGGGTATGGCTACACCTTC	TRBJ1-2	TRBV5-5	NA	NA
CASSHSLAGAQPQHF	TGTGCCAGCAGCCACAGCTTGGCAGGGGCCCAGCCCCAGCATTTT	TRBJ1-5	TRBV7-8	NA	NA
CASKGLNEKLFF	TGTGCCAGCAAGGGCTTAAATGAAAAACTGTTTTTT	TRBJ1-4	TRBV2	NA	NA
CASSLVGGASDTQYF	TGCGCCAGCAGCTTGGTTGGGGGGGCATCCGATACGCAGTATTTT	TRBJ2-3	TRBV5-1	NA	NA
CASSLGQGRMNTEAFF	TGTGCCAGCAGCCTCGGACAGGGGAGGATGAACACTGAAGCTTTCTTT	TRBJ1-1	TRBV9	NA	TRBD1
CASSLQEYGYTF	TGTGCCAGCAGTTTACAGGAATATGGCTACACCTTC	TRBJ1-2	TRBV28	NA	NA
CASSMLPGNQPQHF	TGTGCCAGTAGTATGTTGCCAGGCAATCAGCCCCAGCATTTT	TRBJ1-5	TRBV19	NA	NA
CASSTAGGSTEAFF	TGTGCCAGTAGTACCGCAGGGGGAAGCACTGAAGCTTTCTTT	TRBJ1-1	TRBV19	once	TRBD1
CASSPRGARSYNEQFF	TGTGCCAGCAGCCCCAGGGGAGCGAGGTCCTACAATGAGCAGTTCTTC	TRBJ2-1	TRBV11-2	NA	NA
CATSSPRQGALVDTQYF	TGTGCCACCAGCAGTCCCCGACAGGGGGCTCTCGTGGATACGCAGTATTTT	TRBJ2-3	TRBV15	NA	TRBD1
CAWARRRSMDVGGYTF	TGTGCCTGGGCCCGACGGAGGTCTATGGACGTGGGGGGCTACACCTTC	TRBJ1-2	TRBV30	NA	NA
CAIRGHTGELFF	TGTGCCATCAGGGGGCACACCGGGGAGCTGTTTTTT	TRBJ2-2	TRBV10-3	NA	NA
CASSLHDRPNNEQFF	TGCGCCAGCAGCTTGCACGACAGACCTAACAATGAGCAGTTCTTC	TRBJ2-1	TRBV5-1	NA	NA
CASSLVGYPNISPLHF	TGTGCCAGCAGCTTAGTCGGATATCCGAATATTTCACCCCTCCACTTT	TRBJ1-6	TRBV7-2	NA	NA
CASSLPGLGTYEQYF	TGTGCCAGCTCACTTCCGGGACTGGGGACCTACGAGCAGTACTTC	TRBJ2-7	TRBV18	NA	NA
CASSYSRDRSGYTF	TGTGCCAGCAGTTACTCGAGGGACAGAAGTGGCTACACCTTC	TRBJ1-2	TRBV6-6	NA	TRBD1
CASSMQGPRAGHRYEQYF	TGTGCCAGTAGTATGCAAGGTCCCAGGGCAGGCCACCGCTACGAGCAGTACTTC	TRBJ2-7	TRBV19	NA	NA
CASSTTQGNGYTF	TGTGCCAGCAGCACAACACAGGGGAACGGCTACACCTTC	TRBJ1-2	TRBV5-4	NA	TRBD1
CASSLLGGSEKLFF	TGTGCCAGCAGCTTGTTGGGGGGGAGTGAAAAACTGTTTTTT	TRBJ1-4	TRBV5-5	once	NA
CASSPDRGLAQPQHF	TGTGCCAGCAGCCCCGACAGGGGGTTGGCACAGCCCCAGCATTTT	TRBJ1-5	TRBV6-5	NA	TRBD1
CASSPIRDRGHEQYF	TGTGCCAGCAGCCCAATCCGGGACAGGGGCCACGAGCAGTACTTC	TRBJ2-7	TRBV7-9	NA	TRBD1
CASSLAGGGAYEQYF	TGTGCCAGCAGCTTAGCGGGCGGGGGGGCCTACGAGCAGTACTTC	TRBJ2-7	TRBV7-2	NA	TRBD2